A selection of T cell receptor beta chains follows, all from one sample in a study of T cells in narcolepsy. Only in-frame clones appear in the TCRdb table, and some are missing; sequencing was by immunoSEQ multiplex PCR. This table has approximately 25,000 clones, around nine tenths appearing once. The specimen was CD45RA- memory CD4+ T cells from PBMCs. The receptors shown here come from a human donor with narcolepsy. Both conserved end residues are part of each CDR3. The D gene is left open where the match is weak. Size values are once, few and many counts, or a class for expanded clones, and some rows have none.

j_call d_call cdr3_length v_call clone_size cdr3_aa cdr3_nt
TRBJ2-5 TRBD1 12 TRBV2 . CASRDRGQTQYF TGTGCCAGCAGAGACAGGGGTCAGACCCAGTACTTC
TRBJ2-5 TRBD1 16 TRBV6-1 . CASSEAYNRGQETQYF TGTGCCAGCAGTGAAGCCTATAACAGGGGCCAAGAGACCCAGTACTTC
TRBJ2-7 TRBD2 18 TRBV5-4 . CASSARQSERGVSYEQYF TGTGCCAGCAGCGCACGCCAAAGCGAGCGGGGGGTCTCCTACGAGCAGTACTTC
TRBJ1-4 . 14 TRBV28 once CASRGGLTNEKLFF TGTGCCAGCAGGGGGGGGCTGACTAATGAAAAACTGTTTTTT
TRBJ1-3 . 14 TRBV21-1 medium-sized CASTGLGSGNTIYF TGTGCCAGCACCGGACTCGGCTCTGGAAACACCATATATTTT
TRBJ1-5 . 13 TRBV6-6 few CASNREWDQPQHF TGTGCCAGCAACAGGGAGTGGGATCAGCCCCAGCATTTT
TRBJ1-1 . 15 TRBV18 . CASSPQGISVTEAFF TGTGCCAGCTCACCACAGGGCATATCGGTCACTGAAGCTTTCTTT
TRBJ1-2 TRBD1 14 TRBV19 . CASSITGGDYGYTF TGTGCCAGTAGTATTACAGGGGGCGACTATGGCTACACCTTC
TRBJ2-7 TRBD1 14 TRBV6-5 . CATKTPGQAYEQYF TGTGCCACCAAAACCCCCGGACAGGCCTACGAGCAGTACTTC
TRBJ2-1 TRBD2 16 TRBV11-2 . CASSPSGGAIYNEQFF TGTGCCAGCAGCCCTAGCGGGGGGGCCATCTACAATGAGCAGTTCTTC
TRBJ1-2 TRBD1 16 TRBV7-2 . CASSLGGQGYNYGYTF TGTGCCAGCAGCTTAGGCGGACAGGGGTATAACTATGGCTACACCTTC
TRBJ2-5 TRBD2 16 TRBV5-1 . CASSFTGTSGDKTQYF TGCGCCAGCAGCTTTACCGGGACTAGCGGGGACAAGACCCAGTACTTC
TRBJ2-7 TRBD2 14 TRBV19 . CASSDTGLGLEQYF TGTGCCAGTAGTGACACCGGACTAGGGCTCGAGCAGTACTTC
TRBJ2-3 . 15 TRBV10-3 . CAISEIRGARDTQYF TGTGCCATCAGTGAAATCCGGGGGGCCCGGGATACGCAGTATTTT
TRBJ2-2 . 14 TRBV7-8 . CASSKGGVPGELFF TGTGCCAGCAGCAAAGGAGGTGTACCGGGGGAGCTGTTTTTT
TRBJ2-1 . 17 TRBV7-9 . CASTAGKTANKDNEQFF TGTGCCAGCACCGCGGGGAAAACGGCCAACAAAGACAATGAACAGTTCTTC
TRBJ2-1 . 13 TRBV27 . CASTPSGSEEQFF TGTGCCAGCACCCCTTCGGGGAGCGAGGAGCAGTTCTTC
TRBJ2-3 TRBD2 17 TRBV5-6 . CASSSLFSSGGRDTQYF TGTGCCAGCAGCTCCTTGTTTTCTAGCGGGGGGCGAGATACGCAGTATTTT
TRBJ1-5 . 13 TRBV10-3 . CATGRQGNQPQHF TGTGCCACCGGAAGACAGGGCAATCAGCCCCAGCATTTT
TRBJ2-2 . 14 TRBV5-1 . CASRDFANTGELFF TGCGCCAGCAGGGATTTTGCGAACACCGGGGAGCTGTTTTTT
TRBJ2-7 . 13 TRBV5-1 . CASSWAITYEQYF TGCGCCAGCAGCTGGGCCATCACCTACGAGCAGTACTTC
TRBJ1-1 . 13 TRBV7-9 . CASSSEANTEAFF TGTGCCAGCAGCTCAGAGGCAAACACTGAAGCTTTCTTT
TRBJ1-2 . 13 TRBV5-8 . CASSLKGTYGYTF TGTGCCAGCAGCTTGAAGGGCACTTATGGCTACACCTTC
TRBJ1-2 . 13 TRBV10-3 . CAISGLANYGYTF TGTGCCATCTCGGGCTTAGCTAACTATGGCTACACCTTC
TRBJ2-5 TRBD1 15 TRBV28 . CASSSTGQGRKTQYF TGTGCCAGCAGTTCTACGGGACAGGGAAGGAAGACCCAGTACTTC
TRBJ2-3 TRBD2 16 TRBV4-1 . CASSIGLAGLTDTQYF TGCGCCAGCAGCATCGGCCTAGCGGGGCTCACAGATACGCAGTATTTT
TRBJ1-5 TRBD1 15 TRBV28 . CASSLGTGNNQPQHF TGTGCCAGCAGTTTAGGGACAGGGAACAATCAGCCCCAGCATTTT
TRBJ1-6 TRBD1 20 TRBV27 . CASSPYRDRSKSSYNSPLHF TGTGCCAGCAGTCCCTACCGGGACAGGTCGAAAAGCTCCTATAATTCACCCCTCCACTTT
TRBJ2-1 TRBD2 14 TRBV19 . CASSIGLAGAALFF TGTGCCAGTAGTATAGGACTAGCGGGGGCCGCCCTGTTCTTC